These T cell receptor beta chains were read from a single sample in a study of cytomegalovirus exposure and HLA in healthy donors. Assay used: immunoSEQ multiplex PCR; TCRdb lists only in-frame clones, some missing. The sample has tens of thousands of clones; approximately 90% are singletons. The specimen sequenced was PBMCs. Source of these receptors: a man aged 18 to 29 in good health and CMV-seronegative. Both conserved end residues are part of each CDR3. The D gene is left open where the match is weak.

>NA|TRBJ1-5|TRBV28
CASSPQQGRGNQPQHF
>TRBD1|TRBJ2-2|TRBV9
CASGTANTGELFF
>NA|TRBJ2-2|TRBV27
CASSLRLGGQYTGELFF
>NA|TRBJ1-5|TRBV5-5
CASSSGGGNQPQHF
>TRBD1|TRBJ2-5|TRBV29-1
CSVAGQGVMETQYF
>NA|TRBJ2-3|TRBV10-2
CASTSIGGADTQYF
>TRBD1|TRBJ2-7|TRBV28
CASSLPWTGGYEQYF
>TRBD2|TRBJ2-5|TRBV6-5
CASSYSPSGRGETQYF
>NA|TRBJ1-5|TRBV5-6
CASSSGRHNQPQHF
>NA|TRBJ2-7|TRBV29-1
CSVGPRLGGSSYEQYF
>TRBD2|TRBJ2-5|TRBV5-4
CASSVSGRGGETQYF
>NA|TRBJ2-7|TRBV14
CASSQDRPGSSHEQYF
>TRBD2|TRBJ2-1|TRBV5-1
CASSPTSGSSYNEQFF
>NA|TRBJ2-7|TRBV11-3
CASSPGIIPSYEQYF
>TRBD1|TRBJ1-2|TRBV19
CATRSGTGVNYGYTF
>NA|TRBJ2-5|TRBV7-9
CASSLDPLQETQYF